This T cell receptor (beta chain) was obtained from a study of PD-1 blockade in classical Hodgkin lymphoma. Each of the patients experienced relapse following autologous stem cell transplantation, and their brentuximab vedotin exposure differed. This CDR3 is built from 22 residues. Germline trimming cut 0 bases from V and 4 bases from J; bases unmatched to any gene: 17. Germline CDR1 reads LNHNV; CDR2 reads YYDKDF (reference sequence). This table comes from immunoSEQ multiplex PCR, and its TCRdb copy is limited to in-frame clones, with some not included. The data hold 90,000 to 130,000 clones, with roughly nine tenths observed a single time.

The receptor's source is a human donor with classical Hodgkin lymphoma. The sequencing used peripheral blood mononuclear cells (PBMCs), collected before the second cycle of nivolumab. V and J are TRBV15 and TRBJ1-6; TRBD1 agrees at 11 bases. CDR3 region: CATSRDRKAGPGTGGYNSPLHF. The CDR3, as DNA: TGTGCCACCAGCAGAGATCGGAAAGCCGGCCCCGGGACAGGGGGGTATAATTCACCCCTCCACTTT.